The clone carrying this T cell receptor beta chain occurred a few times. Its antigen is unidentified. V lost 3 bases, J lost 3 bases, and 9 bases stayed unmatched. The CDR3 loop spans 16 amino acids. Germline V gene sequence: CDR1 DFQATT, CDR2 SNEGSKA (reference sequence). MiXCR was run by TCRdb on the RACE reads, yielding one entry per CDR3 protein. Counted here are about 64,000 distinct CDR3 sequences, approximately 11% occurring once; the ten biggest clones make up roughly 2.3%. The sample's time point: patch test 3, about 24 weeks after DPC sensitization. The sample's treatment: therapeutic diphenylcyclopropenone sensitization with weekly scalp DPC. This sample was taken from a study of human T cells and chemical hapten exposure. Study at large: In the sensitization step, 2% DPC was placed on approximately 2 cm by approximately 2 cm of upper inner arm skin. In the roughly 23-week study, patients were dosed weekly with diphenylcyclopropenone on the scalp throughout. Per-sample TCR yield variation was attributed mainly to small pooled library volume differences. Study findings and constraints: The number of TCRs over 1 in 1000 frequency stayed unchanged after DPC.

The source is a woman aged 25 to 39 with alopecia areata. Some clones in this sample may be carry-over from other donors' samples. The sample was whole blood, taken in connection with sensitization to the hapten diphenylcyclopropenone (DPC). The chain has TRBV20-1 and TRBJ2-2; TRBD1 matches 8 bases. The CDR3 is CSARRAGGADTGELFF. The CDR3 bases are TGCAGTGCTAGGAGAGCAGGGGGCGCCGACACCGGGGAGCTGTTTTTT.